This T cell receptor beta chain was identified during a study of blood T cell repertoires in COVID-19. Overall study context: From T cells, B-cell-depleted T cells, or PBMCs came the material, which was cDNA or gDNA.

Per the original methods: Cell counts per sample came from amplifying reference gene primers. The protocol was immunoSEQ multiplex PCR, while the TCRdb copy is restricted to in-frame clones and leaves out a portion. The DNA gave D and trimming, while V, J and clone size come from that table. The sample has 380,000 or so clones, approximately 91% seen once. Germline V gene lookup returns CDR1 MDHEN and CDR2 SYDVKM. The CDR3 is 14 residues long. Trimming cost V 2 bases and J 4 bases; bases outside gene matches: 2. Participant-given clinical history determined each cohort assignment. The specimen sequenced was PBMCs or T cells enriched from blood (not recorded which). This chain connects TRBV28 to TRBJ2-5; 9 nucleotides match TRBD1. This clonotype was sampled from a woman aged 40 to 49 with acute COVID-19. CDR3 sequence reads: CASSLLQGAETQYF. CDR3 DNA sequence: TGTGCCAGCAGTTTACTACAGGGGGCAGAGACCCAGTACTTC.